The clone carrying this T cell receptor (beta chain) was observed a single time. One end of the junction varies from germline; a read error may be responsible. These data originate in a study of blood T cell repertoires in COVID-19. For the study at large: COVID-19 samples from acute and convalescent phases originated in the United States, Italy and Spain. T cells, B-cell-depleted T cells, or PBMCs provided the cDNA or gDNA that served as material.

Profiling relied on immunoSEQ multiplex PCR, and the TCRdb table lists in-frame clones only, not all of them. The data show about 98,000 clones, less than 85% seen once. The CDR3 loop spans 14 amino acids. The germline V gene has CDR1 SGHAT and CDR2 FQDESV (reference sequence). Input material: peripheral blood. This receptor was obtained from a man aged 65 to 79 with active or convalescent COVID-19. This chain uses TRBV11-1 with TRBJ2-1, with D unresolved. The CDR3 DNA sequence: TGTGCCAGCAGTTTAGACAACTCCTACAATGAGCAGTTCTTC. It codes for CASSLDNSYNEQFF.